By share, the clone carrying this T cell receptor beta chain ranks as medium-sized. Its matching antigen is unknown. Distinct nucleotide sequences in the sample also encode this CDR3. This sample was included in a study of T cells in localized non-small cell lung cancer. Broader study findings: Density of T cells in blood, when higher, went with longer overall survival.

Repertoires were generated with immunoSEQ multiplex PCR, while TCRdb's copy carries only in-frame clones and drops some. The sample records tens of thousands of clones, under 90% being singletons. This clonotype was sampled from a man aged 35-69 years with stage I squamous cell lung carcinoma. The sample was peripheral blood, taken before any cancer treatment.

The CDR3 sequence is CSVETGEDYGYTF. The CDR3 DNA reads TGCAGCGTCGAGACAGGGGAAGACTATGGCTACACCTTC. The gene calls are TRBV29-1 and TRBJ1-2, with 8 bases aligning to TRBD1. This CDR3 has 13 amino acids. V shed 6 bases and J 3 bases; nucleotides not matched to a gene: 6. Germline CDR1 reads SQVTM; CDR2 reads ANQGSEA. Full variable domain (rest looked up from reference TRBV29-1 and TRBJ1-2): SAVISQKPSRDICQRGTSLTIQCQVDSQVTMMFWYRQQPGQSLTLIATANQGSEATYESGFVIDKFPISRPNLTFSTLTVSNMSPEDSSIYLCSVETGEDYGYTFGSGTRLTVV.